One sample yielded the 17 T cell receptor beta chains listed below, sequenced in a study of T cell changes during pregnancy in multiple sclerosis. TCRdb's table, derived via immunoSEQ multiplex PCR, lists solely in-frame clones and lacks some. The data show around 88,000 clones, just over 90% seen once. Sequenced here: peripheral blood, sampled after pregnancy. The receptors were sampled from a female donor in good health, enrolled as a control in a pregnancy study.

The chain carries TRBV29-1 and TRBJ1-1, with D possibly being TRBD1 (5 bases). This CDR3 is built from 14 residues. The V and J ends lost 8 bases and 0 bases respectively, with 16 bases between them. CDR1 is SQVTM, CDR2 ANQGSEA, per germline. As DNA, the CDR3 is TGCAGCACCGGACATCTCCTCCTGAACACTGAAGCTTTCTTT. Its translation: CSTGHLLLNTEAFF.

The V and J genes are TRBV30 and TRBJ2-7; D perhaps matches TRBD2 (7 bases). CDR3 length: 11 amino acids. Looked up from germline, CDR1 is GTSNPN and CDR2 is SVGIG (reference sequence). The V and J ends lost 3 bases and 9 bases respectively, with 12 bases between them. This CDR3 reads CAWRGGARQYF. DNA of the CDR3: TGTGCCTGGAGGGGGGGGGCTCGGCAGTACTTC.

This chain uses TRBV7-6 with TRBJ2-5; a possible D gene is TRBD1 (5 bases). Germline V CDR1 and CDR2: SGHVS, FNYEAQ. CDR3 length equals 15 residues. Trimming left V 4 bases short and J 7 bases short, with 19 bases between. The CDR3 nucleotides read TGTGCCAGCAGCTCGGACAATTTTATCTACGGGACCCAGTACTTC. Its translation is CASSSDNFIYGTQYF.

V gene TRBV6-1 combines with J gene TRBJ1-6; D is perhaps TRBD1 (6 bases). V was clipped by 6 bases and J by 7 bases, with 16 bases between them. This CDR3 is built from 15 residues. The V gene's germline CDR1 is MNHNS and CDR2 SASEGT. CDR3 in amino acids: CASSQQARGNSPLHF. CDR3 nucleotide sequence: TGTGCCAGCAGCCAGCAGGCTAGGGGGAATTCACCCCTCCACTTT.

This chain uses TRBV19 with TRBJ1-4, with no clear D. Germline V lookup: CDR1 LNHDA, CDR2 SQIVND (reference sequence). Between the trimmed V and J ends, which lost 5 bases and 8 bases, there was a span of 12 bases. The CDR3 extends over 13 amino acids. The CDR3 here is CASSPSGSEKLFF. CDR3 DNA: TGTGCCAGTAGTCCCTCAGGCAGCGAAAAACTGTTTTTT.

CDR3 in amino acids: CASSTRGGQPQHF. DNA for the CDR3: TGTGCCAGCAGCACGCGGGGGGGGCAGCCCCAGCATTTT. The chain uses TRBV9 and TRBJ1-5, with D perhaps TRBD1 (5 bases). Germline values: CDR1 SGDLS, CDR2 YYNGEE. The CDR3 contains 13 residues. The V and J ends lost 4 bases and 7 bases respectively, with 12 bases between them.

V and J are TRBV28 and TRBJ1-3; tentative D call: TRBD1 (5 bases). Germline CDR1 reads MDHEN; CDR2 reads SYDVKM. V gave up 10 bases and J gave up 4 bases, with 26 bases separating them. The CDR3 has 17 amino acids. CDR3 nucleotides: TGTGCCACATCACTTATGGGGCCTCCGAGAGAGGGAAACACCATATATTTT. It yields the protein CATSLMGPPREGNTIYF.

This clone was detected once. The chain is built from TRBV11-3 and TRBJ2-1; 11 bases align to TRBD1. V dropped 2 bases and J dropped 6; count of bases not matched to a gene: 3. Germline-derived CDR1 and CDR2 are SGHNT and YENEEA. The CDR3 spans 15 residues. The CDR3 reads CASSLRTGGSNEQFF. For the CDR3, the DNA is TGTGCCAGCAGCTTAAGGACAGGGGGCTCCAATGAGCAGTTCTTC. The whole variable domain, remainder taken from reference TRBV11-3 and TRBJ2-1, is EAGVVQSPRYKIIEKKQPVAFWCNPISGHNTLYWYLQNLGQGPELLIRYENEEAVDDSQLPKDRFSAERLKGVDSTLKIQPAELGDSAVYLCASSLRTGGSNEQFFGPGTRLTVL.

The gene calls are TRBV5-1 and TRBJ1-1; D is unresolved. The V gene lost 0 bases and the J gene lost 8 bases, with 11 bases spanning the gap. Germline V gene data show CDR1 as SGHRS and CDR2 as YFSETQ. CDR3 length: 13 amino acids. CDR3 in DNA: TGCGCCAGCAGCTTGGAGAGGAAAAACGAAGCTTTCTTT. It yields the protein CASSLERKNEAFF.

The genes are TRBV28 and TRBJ2-7, with D possibly matching TRBD1 (6 bases). Between the trimmed V and J ends, which lost 5 bases and 4 bases, there was a span of 18 bases. The CDR3 loop spans 15 amino acids. Germline CDR1 reads MDHEN; CDR2 reads SYDVKM. The CDR3 region has the DNA TGTGCCAGCAGTCCCGGACAGAACTTAGGGTACGAGCAGTACTTC. Translating it yields CASSPGQNLGYEQYF.

V is TRBV4-1 and J is TRBJ2-1; D perhaps matches TRBD2 (6 bases). The ends were cut back, 2 bases at V and 2 bases at J, with 10 bases in the middle. The CDR3 runs 15 residues. Germline values: CDR1 MGHRA, CDR2 YSYEKL. The CDR3 sequence is CASSQPSGAYNEQFF. The CDR3 coding sequence is TGCGCCAGCAGCCAACCCTCGGGGGCCTACAATGAGCAGTTCTTC.

The chain combines TRBV18 with TRBJ2-5; possible D gene TRBD1, 7 bases. Between the trimmed V and J ends, which lost 0 bases and 5 bases, there was a span of 13 bases. This CDR3 region has 15 residues. From germline, CDR1 is KGHSH and CDR2 LQKENI. The CDR3 here is CASSPPLEGAETQYF. CDR3 DNA: TGTGCCAGCTCACCACCATTGGAGGGGGCCGAGACCCAGTACTTC.

The V and J genes are TRBV4-1 and TRBJ1-2; D is uncertain. This CDR3 has 14 amino acids. Germline values: CDR1 MGHRA, CDR2 YSYEKL. V was shortened by 4 bases and J by 3 bases, with 12 bases between the two germline ends. The CDR3 spells CASSLGREDYGYTF. In DNA form, the CDR3 reads TGCGCCAGCAGCCTAGGGAGGGAAGACTATGGCTACACCTTC.

This clone was seen a single time. The chain combines TRBV28 with TRBJ1-2; 8 bases map to TRBD1. V lost 3 bases and J lost 7; bases outside the gene matches: 22. This CDR3 spans 19 amino acids. The germline V gene has CDR1 MDHEN and CDR2 SYDVKM. CDR3 bases: TGTGCCAGCAGTTTTGGGGTCGTGGGACAGGTCTTCCCCCCCCCTGGCTACACCTTC. This gives the protein CASSFGVVGQVFPPPGYTF.

The chain uses TRBV28 and TRBJ1-5, with D possibly matching TRBD1 (6 bases). Germline V gene sequence: CDR1 MDHEN, CDR2 SYDVKM. Trimming took off 7 bases at V and 5 bases at J, with 18 bases between the two ends. The CDR3 is made up of 15 amino acids. The CDR3 protein is CASTSGSRGYQPQHF. The DNA of the CDR3 is TGTGCCAGCACTTCGGGTAGCAGGGGTTATCAGCCCCAGCATTTT. Full variable domain (remainder filled in from reference TRBV28 and TRBJ1-5): DVKVTQSSRYLVKRTGEKVFLECVQDMDHENMFWYRQDPGLGLRLIYFSYDVKMKEKGDIPEGYSVSREKKERFSLILESASTNQTSMYLCASTSGSRGYQPQHFGDGTRLSIL.

The chain links TRBV27 to TRBJ2-7; TRBD2 matches 14 bases. V was clipped by 4 bases and J by 7 bases; unmatched bases: 12. Germline V lookup: CDR1 MNHEY, CDR2 SMNVEV (reference sequence). CDR3 length equals 17 residues. This CDR3 is CASSSGLAGGSRGEQYF. The CDR3, as DNA: TGTGCCAGCAGTTCCGGACTAGCGGGGGGCTCGAGGGGAGAGCAGTACTTC.

V usage is TRBV10-1 and J usage is TRBJ1-1, with D unresolved. Germline CDR1 reads WNHNN; CDR2 reads SYGVQD (reference sequence). This CDR3 is 10 amino acids long. With 7 bases removed from V and 8 bases from J, the gap between germline ends came to 8 bases. The CDR3 here is CASIRGEAFF. The DNA for the CDR3 is TGCGCCAGCATACGCGGAGAAGCTTTCTTT.